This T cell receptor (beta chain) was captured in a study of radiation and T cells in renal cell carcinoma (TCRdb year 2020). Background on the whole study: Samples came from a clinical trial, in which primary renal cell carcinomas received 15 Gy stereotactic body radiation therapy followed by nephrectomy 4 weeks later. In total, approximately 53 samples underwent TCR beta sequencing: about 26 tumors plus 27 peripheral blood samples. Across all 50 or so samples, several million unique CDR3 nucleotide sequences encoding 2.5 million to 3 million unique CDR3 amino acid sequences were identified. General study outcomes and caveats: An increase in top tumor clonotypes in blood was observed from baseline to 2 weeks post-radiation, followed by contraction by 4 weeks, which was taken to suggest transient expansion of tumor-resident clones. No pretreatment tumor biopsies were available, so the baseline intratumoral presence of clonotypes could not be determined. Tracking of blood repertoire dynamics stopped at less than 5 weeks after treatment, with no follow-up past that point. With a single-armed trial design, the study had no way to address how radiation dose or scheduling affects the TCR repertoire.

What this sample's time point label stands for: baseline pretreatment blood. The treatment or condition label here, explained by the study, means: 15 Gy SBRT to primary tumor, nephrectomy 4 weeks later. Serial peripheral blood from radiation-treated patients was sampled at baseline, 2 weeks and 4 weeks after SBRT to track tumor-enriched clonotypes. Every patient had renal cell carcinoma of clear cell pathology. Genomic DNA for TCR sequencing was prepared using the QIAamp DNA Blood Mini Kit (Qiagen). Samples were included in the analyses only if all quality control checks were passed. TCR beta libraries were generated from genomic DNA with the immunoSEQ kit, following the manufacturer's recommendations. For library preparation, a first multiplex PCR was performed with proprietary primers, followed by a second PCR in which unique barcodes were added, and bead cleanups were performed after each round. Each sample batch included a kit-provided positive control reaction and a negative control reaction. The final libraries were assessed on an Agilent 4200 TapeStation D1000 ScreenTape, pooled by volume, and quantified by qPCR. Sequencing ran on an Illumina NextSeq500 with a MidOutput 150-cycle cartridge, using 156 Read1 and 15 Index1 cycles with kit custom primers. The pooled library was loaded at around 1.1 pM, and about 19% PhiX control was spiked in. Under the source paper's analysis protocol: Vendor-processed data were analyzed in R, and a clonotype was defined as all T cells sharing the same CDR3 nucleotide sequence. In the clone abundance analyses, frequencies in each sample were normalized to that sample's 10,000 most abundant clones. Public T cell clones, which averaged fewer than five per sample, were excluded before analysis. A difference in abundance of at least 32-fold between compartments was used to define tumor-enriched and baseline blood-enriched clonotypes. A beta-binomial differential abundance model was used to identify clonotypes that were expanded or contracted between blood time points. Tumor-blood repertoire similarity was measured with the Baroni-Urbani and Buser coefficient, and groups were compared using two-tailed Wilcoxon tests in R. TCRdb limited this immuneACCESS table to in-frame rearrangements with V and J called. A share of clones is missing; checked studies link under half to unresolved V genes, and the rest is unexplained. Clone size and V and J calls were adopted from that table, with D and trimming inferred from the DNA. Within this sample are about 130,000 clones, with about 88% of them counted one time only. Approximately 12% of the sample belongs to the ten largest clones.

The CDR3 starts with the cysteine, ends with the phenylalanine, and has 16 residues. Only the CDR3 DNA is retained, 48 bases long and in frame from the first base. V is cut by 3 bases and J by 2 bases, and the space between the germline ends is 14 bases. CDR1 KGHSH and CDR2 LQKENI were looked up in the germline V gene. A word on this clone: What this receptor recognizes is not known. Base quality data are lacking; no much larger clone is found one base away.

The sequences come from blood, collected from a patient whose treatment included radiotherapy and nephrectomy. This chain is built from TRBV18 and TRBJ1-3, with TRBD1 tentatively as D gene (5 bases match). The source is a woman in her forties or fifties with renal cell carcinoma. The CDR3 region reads CASSPGPRHTGNTIYF. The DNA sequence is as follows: TGTGCCAGCTCACCGGGGCCCCGGCACACTGGAAACACCATATATTTT.